There are a few counts of the clone carrying this T cell receptor (beta chain). What it binds is unknown. These data originate in a study of blood T cells in healthy people across ages. General study results and limits: Naive CD4+ cell counts and diversity both ran higher in long-lived than in aged donors.

Alongside a J-beta primer mix, a sample-barcoded 5' primer served in a second PCR lasting 7 to 11 cycles. TCRdb passed the 5' RACE reads through MiXCR, listing each CDR3 protein once. The sample holds about 1.1 million distinct CDR3 sequences; 30% to 40% are singletons and the top ten take around 13%. V was shortened by 6 bases and J by 6 bases, with 9 bases between the two germline ends. The CDR3 has 12 amino acids. This TCR was sampled from a man younger than 35 in good health. Source material: blood. The chain carries TRBV12-3 or TRBV12-4 and TRBJ2-4; D unclear. CDR3 region: CASRNRVNIQYF. The DNA for the CDR3 is TGTGCCAGCAGGAATAGGGTAAACATTCAGTACTTC.